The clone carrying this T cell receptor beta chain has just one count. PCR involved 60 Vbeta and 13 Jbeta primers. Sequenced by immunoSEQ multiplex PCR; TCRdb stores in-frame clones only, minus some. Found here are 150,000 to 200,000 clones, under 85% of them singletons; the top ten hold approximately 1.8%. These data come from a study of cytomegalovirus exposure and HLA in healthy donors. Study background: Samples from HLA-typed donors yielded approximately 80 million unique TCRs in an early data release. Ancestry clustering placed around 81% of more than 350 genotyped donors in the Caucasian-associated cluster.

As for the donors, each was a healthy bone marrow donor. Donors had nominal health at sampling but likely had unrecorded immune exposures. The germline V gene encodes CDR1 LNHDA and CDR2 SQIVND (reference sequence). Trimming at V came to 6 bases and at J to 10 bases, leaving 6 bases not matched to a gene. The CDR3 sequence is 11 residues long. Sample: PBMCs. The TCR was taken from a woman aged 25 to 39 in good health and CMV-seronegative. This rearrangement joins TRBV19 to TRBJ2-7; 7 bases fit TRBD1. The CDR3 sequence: CASSQTGFQYF. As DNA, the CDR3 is TGTGCCAGTAGCCAGACAGGGTTCCAGTACTTC.